Sequencing of this T cell receptor (beta chain) was carried out in a study of chemoradiotherapy in HPV16-positive cancers. Findings and limits, study-wide: In HPV16-positive patients, HPV-responsive T-cell expansion tracked better recurrence-free survival. Non-HPV-specific T cells did not expand in tumors during treatment, whereas candidate HPV-specific clones and E7-related motifs did. Functional assays defining HPV-specific T cells used only two HPV16-positive patients.

CDR3 length: 14 amino acids. The germline gives CDR1 LNHDA, CDR2 SQIVND (reference sequence). With 7 bases removed from V and 2 bases from J, the gap between germline ends came to 14 bases. TCRdb's table, derived via immunoSEQ multiplex PCR, lists solely in-frame clones and lacks some. The sample has fewer than 20,000 clones, approximately 80% seen once; the top ten hold about 4%. On this clone itself: The antigen is not known.

This sequence was found in a human donor with HPV-associated anogenital cancer. Sequenced here: blood, sampled from a patient who underwent chemoradiotherapy. The chain recombines TRBV19 with TRBJ1-1, with D uncertain. The CDR3 reads CASTLQGLNTEAFF. In DNA, the CDR3 is TGTGCCAGTACCCTACAAGGACTCAACACTGAAGCTTTCTTT.